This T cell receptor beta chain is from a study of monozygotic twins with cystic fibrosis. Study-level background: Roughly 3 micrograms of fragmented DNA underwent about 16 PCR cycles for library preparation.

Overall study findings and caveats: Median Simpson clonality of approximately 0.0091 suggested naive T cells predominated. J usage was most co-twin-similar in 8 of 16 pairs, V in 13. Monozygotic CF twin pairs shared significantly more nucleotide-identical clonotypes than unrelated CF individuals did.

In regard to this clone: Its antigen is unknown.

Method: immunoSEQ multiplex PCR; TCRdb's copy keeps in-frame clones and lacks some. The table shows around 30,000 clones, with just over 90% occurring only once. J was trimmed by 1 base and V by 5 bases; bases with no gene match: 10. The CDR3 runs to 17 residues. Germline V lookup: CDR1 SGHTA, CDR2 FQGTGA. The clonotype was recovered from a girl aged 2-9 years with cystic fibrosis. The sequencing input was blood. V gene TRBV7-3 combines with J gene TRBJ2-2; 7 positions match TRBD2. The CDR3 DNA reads TGTGCCAGCAGCCCACGACTAGCCGAATTGAACACCGGGGAGCTGTTTTTT. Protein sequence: CASSPRLAELNTGELFF.